Listed below are T cell receptor beta chains from one sample, sequenced in a study of shared clonotypes between healthy human individuals. Clones were read by immunoSEQ multiplex PCR, and TCRdb kept only the in-frame ones, dropping some. This sample carries about 510,000 clones, approximately 79% of them seen once, and the ten largest clones take under 15%. The sample was PBMCs. These receptors all stem from a woman in her thirties or forties in good health. Some clones in this sample may be carry-over from other donors' samples. Both conserved end residues are part of each CDR3. The order of the fields is J gene, V gene, D gene, clone size, CDR3 protein, CDR3 DNA. D genes are given only for firm matches. Clone size is shown for a subset of rows, as once, few, many or a class of expanded clone.

TRBJ1-3 TRBV29-1 . . CSVSTGSSGNTIYF TGCAGCGTTAGCACAGGGTCCTCTGGAAACACCATATATTTT
TRBJ2-7 TRBV9 TRBD2 once CASSRGASGRFIGEQYF TGTGCCAGCAGCCGCGGGGCTAGCGGGAGGTTTATCGGCGAGCAGTACTTC
TRBJ2-7 TRBV29-1 . . CSVRDFRNAYEQYF TGCAGCGTACGGGACTTCCGCAATGCCTACGAGCAGTACTTC
TRBJ2-1 TRBV14 . once CASATLYYNEQFF TGTGCCAGCGCCACACTCTACTACAATGAGCAGTTCTTC
TRBJ2-1 TRBV7-9 TRBD2 . CASSSRTSGYNEQFF TGTGCCAGCAGCTCCCGGACTAGCGGATACAATGAGCAGTTCTTC
TRBJ2-2 TRBV7-9 TRBD1 . CASSLRQGLNTGELFF TGTGCCAGCAGCTTACGACAGGGCCTGAACACCGGGGAGCTGTTTTTT
TRBJ2-2 TRBV7-6 . . CASSLLATGELFF TGTGCCAGCAGCTTACTAGCGACCGGGGAGCTGTTTTTT
TRBJ2-7 TRBV10-3 TRBD2 . CAIAPGGGYEQYF TGTGCCATCGCGCCCGGCGGGGGTTACGAGCAGTACTTC
TRBJ2-7 TRBV14 . . CASSFLALSLGEQYF TGTGCCAGCAGCTTTCTAGCGTTGTCGTTGGGCGAGCAGTACTTC
TRBJ1-1 TRBV7-2 . . CASSLDRAGLTEAFF TGTGCCAGCAGCCTAGATCGGGCAGGGTTAACTGAAGCTTTCTTT
TRBJ1-1 TRBV27 TRBD1 . CASSPKQGLDTEAFF TGTGCCAGCTCACCCAAACAGGGGCTGGACACTGAAGCTTTCTTT
TRBJ2-3 TRBV5-6 . few CASSLNFGTDTQYF TGTGCCAGCAGCCTCAACTTTGGCACAGATACGCAGTATTTT
TRBJ2-5 TRBV25-1 TRBD2 . CASSEYRREYDQYF TGTGCCAGCAGTGAATATCGGCGGGAGTATGACCAGTACTTC
TRBJ2-1 TRBV5-1 . few CASSLQGGDNEQFF TGCGCCAGCAGCTTACAGGGCGGGGACAATGAGCAGTTCTTC
TRBJ2-1 TRBV4-3 TRBD2 . CASSQDRAGGLNEQFF TGCGCCAGCAGCCAAGATCGGGCGGGAGGGTTGAATGAGCAGTTCTTC
TRBJ1-1 TRBV15 . . CATSRDHGSTEAFF TGTGCCACCAGCAGAGATCACGGGTCCACTGAAGCTTTCTTT
TRBJ2-2 TRBV21-1 . . CASSKASVRRIGELFF TGTGCCAGCAGCAAAGCATCAGTAAGGAGGATCGGGGAGCTGTTTTTT
TRBJ1-5 TRBV10-1 . . CASSESGDQPQHF TGCGCCAGCAGTGAGTCAGGGGATCAGCCCCAGCATTTT
TRBJ2-1 TRBV10-3 . . CAISAHPDSRGGDEQFF TGTGCCATCAGTGCCCACCCGGATAGCCGTGGAGGGGATGAGCAGTTCTTC
TRBJ2-7 TRBV5-5 . . CASSRSAAESSYEQYF TGTGCCAGCAGCCGATCGGCGGCCGAGAGCTCCTACGAGCAGTACTTC
TRBJ2-5 TRBV5-1 . . CASSLGGGGQETQYF TGCGCCAGCAGCTTAGGGGGAGGAGGGCAAGAGACCCAGTACTTC
TRBJ2-7 TRBV4-3 . few CASSQDWATYEQYF TGCGCCAGCAGCCAAGATTGGGCAACCTACGAGCAGTACTTC
TRBJ1-1 TRBV2 TRBD1 . CASGTEINTEAFF TGTGCCAGCGGGACAGAAATTAACACTGAAGCTTTCTTT
TRBJ1-4 TRBV5-4 . few CASSLGANEKLFF TGTGCCAGCAGCTTGGGCGCAAATGAAAAACTGTTTTTT
TRBJ1-1 TRBV28 . . CASTTNTEAFF TGTGCCAGCACGACGAACACTGAAGCTTTCTTT
TRBJ2-7 TRBV10-3 TRBD2 . CAISDPRLAIYEQYF TGTGCCATCAGTGACCCGAGACTAGCAATCTACGAGCAGTACTTC
TRBJ1-4 TRBV10-3 . . CAISEGDAGASEKLFF TGTGCCATCAGTGAGGGGGACGCTGGGGCGTCTGAAAAACTGTTTTTT
TRBJ2-5 TRBV29-1 . . CSVDPVRKETQYF TGCAGCGTTGATCCGGTCAGAAAAGAGACCCAGTACTTC
TRBJ1-3 TRBV2 . . CASSEWGPLSGNTIYF TGTGCCAGCAGTGAATGGGGGCCCCTCTCTGGAAACACCATATATTTT
TRBJ1-1 TRBV29-1 . once CSATTGVAFF TGCAGCGCCACCACCGGAGTGGCTTTCTTT
TRBJ1-3 TRBV10-3 TRBD1 . CAIRGPPGQGLSGGNTIYF TGTGCCATCAGAGGCCCGCCGGGACAGGGGCTTTCGGGCGGAAACACCATATATTTT
TRBJ2-3 TRBV29-1 TRBD1 once CSVAYRGITDTQYF TGCAGCGTTGCGTACAGGGGGATCACAGATACGCAGTATTTT
TRBJ2-2 TRBV28 TRBD1 . CASSITGGTGELFF TGTGCCAGCAGTATTACAGGGGGCACCGGGGAGCTGTTTTTT
TRBJ2-7 TRBV4-2 TRBD2 . CASSQYTSGMSYEQYF TGTGCCAGCAGCCAATACACTAGCGGGATGTCCTACGAGCAGTACTTC
TRBJ1-2 TRBV19 . once CASSPQRDGYGYTF TGTGCCAGTAGTCCGCAGAGGGACGGCTATGGCTACACCTTC
TRBJ2-1 TRBV10-3 . . CAITQGSNSYNEQFF TGTGCCATCACCCAAGGATCTAACTCCTACAATGAGCAGTTCTTC
TRBJ2-3 TRBV7-2 TRBD2 . CASSSTRGGLAGDTQYF TGTGCCAGCAGCTCCACCCGAGGGGGACTAGCGGGAGATACGCAGTATTTT
TRBJ2-7 TRBV27 . . CASSLRALGSHYEQYF TGTGCCAGCAGTTTACGGGCCTTGGGGTCGCATTACGAGCAGTACTTC
TRBJ2-1 TRBV7-2 . . CASSLAGFNEQFF TGTGCCAGCAGCTTAGCGGGCTTCAATGAGCAGTTCTTC
TRBJ1-4 TRBV4-1 . . CASSQEDSNEKLFF TGCGCCAGCAGCCAAGAAGACAGTAATGAAAAACTGTTTTTT
TRBJ2-7 TRBV6-5 TRBD2 . CASSLRGTSGSEQYF TGTGCCAGCAGCCTCCGGGGGACTAGCGGGAGCGAGCAGTACTTC
TRBJ1-1 TRBV7-6 . . CASRQDTNTEAFF TGTGCCAGCAGACAGGACACGAACACTGAAGCTTTCTTT
TRBJ1-1 TRBV6-4 . . CATSEQANTEAFF TGTGCCACCAGCGAGCAGGCGAACACTGAAGCTTTCTTT
TRBJ1-6 TRBV4-1 . many CASSHILRIRNSPLHF TGCGCCAGCAGCCACATACTCCGGATACGGAATTCACCCCTCCACTTT
TRBJ1-1 TRBV30 . few CAWSEGDRRETEAFF TGTGCCTGGAGTGAGGGGGACCGGAGGGAAACTGAAGCTTTCTTT
TRBJ2-7 TRBV11-2 TRBD2 once CASGKGTSGIYEQYF TGTGCCAGCGGGAAAGGAACTAGCGGAATCTACGAGCAGTACTTC
TRBJ2-1 TRBV15 TRBD2 many CATSSRTSSEQFF TGTGCCACCAGCAGCCGGACTAGCAGTGAGCAGTTCTTC
TRBJ1-3 TRBV6-5 . . CASSWDSGNTIYF TGTGCCAGCAGTTGGGACTCTGGAAACACCATATATTTT
TRBJ1-1 TRBV13 . . CASSHRGGYTEAFF TGTGCCAGCAGCCACCGGGGAGGGTACACTGAAGCTTTCTTT
TRBJ2-7 TRBV28 . once CASGPVGYEQYF TGTGCCAGCGGGCCCGTGGGGTACGAGCAGTACTTC
TRBJ2-3 TRBV19 . once CASTRGGTDTQYF TGTGCCAGTACGAGGGGTGGGACAGATACGCAGTATTTT
TRBJ2-5 TRBV7-2 TRBD1 . CASSHSGTGRETQYF TGTGCCAGCAGCCACAGTGGGACAGGGCGAGAGACCCAGTACTTC
TRBJ2-5 TRBV18 TRBD1 . CASSPNRGQIQETQYF TGTGCCAGCTCACCAAACCGGGGACAGATACAAGAGACCCAGTACTTC